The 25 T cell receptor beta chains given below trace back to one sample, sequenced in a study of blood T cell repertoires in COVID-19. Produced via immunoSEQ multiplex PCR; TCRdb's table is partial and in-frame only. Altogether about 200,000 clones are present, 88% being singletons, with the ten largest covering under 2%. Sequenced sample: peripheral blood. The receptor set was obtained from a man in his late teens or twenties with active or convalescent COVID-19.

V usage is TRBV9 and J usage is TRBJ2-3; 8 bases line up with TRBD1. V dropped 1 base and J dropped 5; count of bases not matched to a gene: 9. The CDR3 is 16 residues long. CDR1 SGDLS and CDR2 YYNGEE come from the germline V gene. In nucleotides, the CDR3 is TGTGCCAGCAGCGTACAGGGGGCCTTTTCAGGAGATACGCAGTATTTT. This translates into CASSVQGAFSGDTQYF.

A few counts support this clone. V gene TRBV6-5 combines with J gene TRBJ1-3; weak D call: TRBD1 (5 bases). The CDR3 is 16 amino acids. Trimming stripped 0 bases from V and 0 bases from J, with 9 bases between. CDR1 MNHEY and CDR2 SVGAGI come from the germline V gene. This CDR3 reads CASSYSQGISGNTIYF. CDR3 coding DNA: TGTGCCAGCAGTTACTCCCAGGGTATCTCTGGAAACACCATATATTTT.

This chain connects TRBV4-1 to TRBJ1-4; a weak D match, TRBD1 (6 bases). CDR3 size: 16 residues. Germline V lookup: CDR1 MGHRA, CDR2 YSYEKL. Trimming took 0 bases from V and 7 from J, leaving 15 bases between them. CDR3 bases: TGCGCCAGCAGCCAAGAAGGGGGAGGGGAGCGTGAAAAACTGTTTTTT. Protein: CASSQEGGGEREKLFF.

In DNA form, the CDR3 reads TGTGCCAGCAGTTACTCACTACCTCGACAGGACTACGAGCAGTACTTC. The encoded protein is CASSYSLPRQDYEQYF. The genes are TRBV6-5 and TRBJ2-7, with D possibly being TRBD1 (6 bases). Germline CDR1 and CDR2: MNHEY and SVGAGI. V was shortened by 0 bases and J by 3 bases, with 15 bases between the two germline ends. The CDR3 loop spans 16 amino acids.

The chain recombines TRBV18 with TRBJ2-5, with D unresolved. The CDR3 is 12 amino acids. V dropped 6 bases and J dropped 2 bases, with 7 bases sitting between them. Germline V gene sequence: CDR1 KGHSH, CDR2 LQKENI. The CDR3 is CASSFLQETQYF. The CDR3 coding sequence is TGTGCCAGCTCTTTCCTGCAAGAGACCCAGTACTTC.

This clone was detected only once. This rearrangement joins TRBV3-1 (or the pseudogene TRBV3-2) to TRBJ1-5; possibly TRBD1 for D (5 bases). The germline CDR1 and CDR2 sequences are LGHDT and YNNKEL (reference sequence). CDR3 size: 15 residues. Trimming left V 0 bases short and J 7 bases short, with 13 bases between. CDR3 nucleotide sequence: TGTGCCAGCAGCCAAGACCCAGGGACTGGGCAGCCCCAGCATTTT. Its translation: CASSQDPGTGQPQHF.

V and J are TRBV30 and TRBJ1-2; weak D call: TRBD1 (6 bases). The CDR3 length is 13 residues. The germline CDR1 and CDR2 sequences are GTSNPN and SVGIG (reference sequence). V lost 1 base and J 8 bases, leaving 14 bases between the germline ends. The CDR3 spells CAWSAGTLGGYTF. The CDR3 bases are TGTGCCTGGAGTGCCGGGACACTAGGCGGCTACACCTTC.

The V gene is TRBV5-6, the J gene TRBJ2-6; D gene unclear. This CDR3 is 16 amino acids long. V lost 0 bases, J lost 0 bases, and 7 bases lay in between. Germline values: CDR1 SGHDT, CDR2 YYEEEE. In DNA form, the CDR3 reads TGTGCCAGCAGCTTGGGTCCGTCCTCTGGGGCCAACGTCCTGACTTTC. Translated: CASSLGPSSGANVLTF.

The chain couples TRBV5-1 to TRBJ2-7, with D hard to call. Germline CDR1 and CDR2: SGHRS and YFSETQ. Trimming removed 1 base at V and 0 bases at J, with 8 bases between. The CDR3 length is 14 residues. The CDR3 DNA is TGCGCCAGCAGCTTGTTTCAGAACTCCTACGAGCAGTACTTC. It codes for CASSLFQNSYEQYF. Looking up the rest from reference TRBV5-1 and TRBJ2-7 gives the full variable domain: KAGVTQTPRYLIKTRGQQVTLSCSPISGHRSVSWYQQTPGQGLQFLFEYFSETQRNKGNFPGRFSGRQFSNSRSEMNVSTLELGDSALYLCASSLFQNSYEQYFGPGTRLTVT.

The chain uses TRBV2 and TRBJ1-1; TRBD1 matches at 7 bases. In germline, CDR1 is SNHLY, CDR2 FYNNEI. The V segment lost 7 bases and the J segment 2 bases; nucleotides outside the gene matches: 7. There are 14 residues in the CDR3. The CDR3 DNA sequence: TGTGCCAGCACTCGACAGGGAGATAACACTGAAGCTTTCTTT. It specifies CASTRQGDNTEAFF. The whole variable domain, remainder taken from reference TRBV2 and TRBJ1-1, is EPEVTQTPSHQVTQMGQEVILRCVPISNHLYFYWYRQILGQKVEFLVSFYNNEISEKSEIFDDQFSVERPDGSNFTLKIRSTKLEDSAMYFCASTRQGDNTEAFFGQGTRLTVV.

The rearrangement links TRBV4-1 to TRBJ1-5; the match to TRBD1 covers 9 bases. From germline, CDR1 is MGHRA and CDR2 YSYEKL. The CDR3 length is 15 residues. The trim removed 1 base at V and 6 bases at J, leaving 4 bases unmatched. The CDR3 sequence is CASSQVQGAGQPQHF. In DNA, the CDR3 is TGCGCCAGCAGCCAAGTACAGGGGGCTGGTCAGCCCCAGCATTTT.

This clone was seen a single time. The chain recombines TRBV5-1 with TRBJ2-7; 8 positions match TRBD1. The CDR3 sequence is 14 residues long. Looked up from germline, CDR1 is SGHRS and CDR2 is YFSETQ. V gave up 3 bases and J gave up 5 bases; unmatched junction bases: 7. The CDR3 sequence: CASSSHRGWNEQYF. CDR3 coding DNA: TGCGCCAGCAGCTCCCACAGGGGGTGGAACGAGCAGTACTTC.

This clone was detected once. The CDR3 sequence: CATSSNIGSYGYTF. CDR3 DNA: TGTGCCACCAGCAGCAACATTGGGAGCTATGGCTACACCTTC. This chain joins TRBV15 and TRBJ1-2; no firm D call. CDR3 size: 14 residues. Germline V gene lookup returns CDR1 LNHNV and CDR2 YYDKDF (reference sequence). V was cut by 3 bases and J by 4 bases, with 12 bases left in between.

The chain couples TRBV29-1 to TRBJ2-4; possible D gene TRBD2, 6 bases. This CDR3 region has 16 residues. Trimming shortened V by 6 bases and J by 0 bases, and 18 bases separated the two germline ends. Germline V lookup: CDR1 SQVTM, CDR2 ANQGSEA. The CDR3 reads CSVGAGLGLAKNIQYF. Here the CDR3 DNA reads TGCAGCGTAGGGGCGGGATTGGGATTAGCCAAAAACATTCAGTACTTC.

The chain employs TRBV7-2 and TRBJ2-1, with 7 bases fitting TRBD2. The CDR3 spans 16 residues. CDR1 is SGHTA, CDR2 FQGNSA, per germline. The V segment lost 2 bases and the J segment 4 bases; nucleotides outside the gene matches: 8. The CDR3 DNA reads TGTGCCAGCAGCTTACAGGGCGGGAGAAGTTACAATGAGCAGTTCTTC. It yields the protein CASSLQGGRSYNEQFF.

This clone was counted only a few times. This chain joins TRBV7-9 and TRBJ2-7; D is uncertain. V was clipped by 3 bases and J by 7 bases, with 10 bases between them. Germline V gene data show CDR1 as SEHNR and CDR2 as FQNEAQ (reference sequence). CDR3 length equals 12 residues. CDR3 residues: CASSLNLGEQYF. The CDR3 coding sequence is TGTGCCAGCAGCTTGAACCTCGGGGAGCAGTACTTC.

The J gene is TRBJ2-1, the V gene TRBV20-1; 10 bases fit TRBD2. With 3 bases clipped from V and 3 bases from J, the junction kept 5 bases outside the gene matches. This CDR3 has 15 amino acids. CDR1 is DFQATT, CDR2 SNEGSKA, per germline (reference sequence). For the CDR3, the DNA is TGCAGTGCTAGTAGCGGGGGGTTCAACTACAATGAGCAGTTCTTC. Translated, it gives CSASSGGFNYNEQFF.

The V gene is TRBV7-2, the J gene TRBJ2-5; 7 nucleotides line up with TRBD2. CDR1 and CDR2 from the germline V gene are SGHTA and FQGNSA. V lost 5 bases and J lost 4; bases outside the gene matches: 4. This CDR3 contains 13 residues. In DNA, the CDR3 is TGTGCCAGCAGCCGACTAGCCAGAGAGACCCAGTACTTC. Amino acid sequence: CASSRLARETQYF.

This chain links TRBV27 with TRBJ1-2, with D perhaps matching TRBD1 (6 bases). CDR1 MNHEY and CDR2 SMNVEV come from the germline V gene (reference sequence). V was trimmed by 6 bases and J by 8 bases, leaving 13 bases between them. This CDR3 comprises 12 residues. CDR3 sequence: CASRGGQWGYTF. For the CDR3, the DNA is TGTGCCAGCAGGGGGGGGCAGTGGGGCTACACCTTC.

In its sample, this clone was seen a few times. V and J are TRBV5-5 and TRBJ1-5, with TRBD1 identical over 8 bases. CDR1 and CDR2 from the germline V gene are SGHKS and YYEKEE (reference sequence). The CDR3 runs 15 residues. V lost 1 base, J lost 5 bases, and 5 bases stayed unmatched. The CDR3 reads CASSLFGQGHQPQHF. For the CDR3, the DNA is TGTGCCAGCAGCTTGTTTGGACAGGGCCATCAGCCCCAGCATTTT.

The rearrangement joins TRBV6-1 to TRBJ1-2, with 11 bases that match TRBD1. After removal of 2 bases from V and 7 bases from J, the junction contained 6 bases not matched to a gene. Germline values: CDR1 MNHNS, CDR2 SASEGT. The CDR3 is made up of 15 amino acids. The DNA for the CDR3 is TGTGCCAGCAGTGAATACGCGGGACAGGGGGGTGGCTACACCTTC. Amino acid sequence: CASSEYAGQGGGYTF.

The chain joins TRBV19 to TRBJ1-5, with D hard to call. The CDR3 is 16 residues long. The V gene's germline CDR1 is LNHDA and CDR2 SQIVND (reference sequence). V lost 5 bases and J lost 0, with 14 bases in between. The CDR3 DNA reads TGTGCCAGTAGTTCCCCGGGAGATCCTAGCAATCAGCCCCAGCATTTT. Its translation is CASSSPGDPSNQPQHF.

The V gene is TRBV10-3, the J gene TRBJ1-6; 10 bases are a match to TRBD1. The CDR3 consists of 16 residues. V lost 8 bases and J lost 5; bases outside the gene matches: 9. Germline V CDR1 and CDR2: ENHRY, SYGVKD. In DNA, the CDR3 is TGTGCCATCGCGAGGACAGGGGGAGATCATAATTCACCCCTCCACTTT. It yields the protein CAIARTGGDHNSPLHF.

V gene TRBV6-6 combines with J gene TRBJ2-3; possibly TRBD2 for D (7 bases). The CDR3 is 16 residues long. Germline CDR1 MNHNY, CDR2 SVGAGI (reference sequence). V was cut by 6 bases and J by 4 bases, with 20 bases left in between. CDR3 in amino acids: CASSTKQEGGSDTQYF. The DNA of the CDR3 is TGTGCCAGCAGCACCAAGCAAGAGGGGGGGTCAGATACGCAGTATTTT.

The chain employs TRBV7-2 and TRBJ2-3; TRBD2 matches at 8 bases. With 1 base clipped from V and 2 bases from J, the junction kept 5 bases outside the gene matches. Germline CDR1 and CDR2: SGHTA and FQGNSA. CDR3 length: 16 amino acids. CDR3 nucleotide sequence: TGTGCCAGCAGCTTAGGAGTAGCGGGGACCACAGATACGCAGTATTTT. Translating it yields CASSLGVAGTTDTQYF.